This is a list of T cell receptor beta chains from one sample in a study of blood T cell repertoires in COVID-19. Using immunoSEQ multiplex PCR, the repertoire was profiled, and TCRdb retains in-frame clones only, with some absent. The sample contains some 200,000 clones, roughly 89% of which appear only once. Sample: PBMCs or T cells enriched from blood (not recorded which). The receptors stem from a man younger than 30 with acute COVID-19. Both conserved end residues are part of each CDR3. The order of the fields is CDR3 length, clone size, J gene, V gene, D gene, CDR3 DNA, CDR3 protein. D genes are given only for firm matches. Clone size is given for some rows only: seen once, a few or many times, or a class if the clone is expanded.

len: 15; abundance: NA; j_gene: TRBJ2-5; v_gene: TRBV27; d_gene: TRBD2; CDR3nt: TGTGCCAGCAGTCCGGGACTAGCGGGCCAAGAGACCCAGTACTTC; CDR3aa: CASSPGLAGQETQYF
len: 17; abundance: NA; j_gene: TRBJ2-7; v_gene: TRBV7-9; d_gene: NA; CDR3nt: TGTGCCACCCGGGGGAATTCCGGGACAGAGGCCTCCTACGAGCAGTACTTC; CDR3aa: CATRGNSGTEASYEQYF
len: 20; abundance: NA; j_gene: TRBJ2-5; v_gene: TRBV11-2; d_gene: TRBD2; CDR3nt: TGTGCCAGCAGCTTAGAATTTTGGGCTAGCGGGGCCGGCCACCAAGAGACCCAGTACTTC; CDR3aa: CASSLEFWASGAGHQETQYF
len: 15; abundance: NA; j_gene: TRBJ1-5; v_gene: TRBV5-1; d_gene: NA; CDR3nt: TGCGCCAGCAGCTTGGAACCGGGGGACAATCAGCCCCAGCATTTT; CDR3aa: CASSLEPGDNQPQHF
len: 16; abundance: NA; j_gene: TRBJ2-3; v_gene: TRBV7-2; d_gene: NA; CDR3nt: TGTGCCAGCAGCTTGGTGTTCGGGGGACTTACAGATACGCAGTATTTT; CDR3aa: CASSLVFGGLTDTQYF
len: 18; abundance: NA; j_gene: TRBJ2-7; v_gene: TRBV7-2; d_gene: TRBD1; CDR3nt: TGTGCCAGCAGCTTAGGCGAATACTACAGGGGGCTACATTACGAGCAGTACTTC; CDR3aa: CASSLGEYYRGLHYEQYF
len: 15; abundance: NA; j_gene: TRBJ2-5; v_gene: TRBV19; d_gene: NA; CDR3nt: TGTGCCAGTAGTAGGGTGGGAGGAGGCCAAGAGACCCAGTACTTC; CDR3aa: CASSRVGGGQETQYF
len: 16; abundance: many; j_gene: TRBJ2-7; v_gene: TRBV4-3; d_gene: TRBD2; CDR3nt: TGCGCCAGCAGCCAAGTGATCAGCGGGAGGGCCTACGAGCAGTACTTC; CDR3aa: CASSQVISGRAYEQYF
len: 14; abundance: NA; j_gene: TRBJ1-6; v_gene: TRBV9; d_gene: NA; CDR3nt: TGTGCCAGCAGCGTGGGGGAGGGACCATCACCCCTCCACTTT; CDR3aa: CASSVGEGPSPLHF
len: 16; abundance: once; j_gene: TRBJ2-7; v_gene: TRBV29-1; d_gene: TRBD2; CDR3nt: TGCAGCGTTCTACCCTTGACTAGCGGGAGCTTTCGAGAGCAGTACTTC; CDR3aa: CSVLPLTSGSFREQYF
len: 14; abundance: few; j_gene: TRBJ1-4; v_gene: TRBV5-1; d_gene: TRBD1; CDR3nt: TGCGCCAGCAGACAGGGGGCGGTAGATGAAAAACTGTTTTTT; CDR3aa: CASRQGAVDEKLFF
len: 13; abundance: NA; j_gene: TRBJ1-5; v_gene: TRBV4-1; d_gene: NA; CDR3nt: TGCGCCAGCAGCCAACAGTATAATCAGCCCCAGCATTTT; CDR3aa: CASSQQYNQPQHF
len: 13; abundance: NA; j_gene: TRBJ2-7; v_gene: TRBV28; d_gene: NA; CDR3nt: TGTGCCAGCAGTCCCAGGGAAGCCTACGAGCAGTACTTC; CDR3aa: CASSPREAYEQYF
len: 15; abundance: NA; j_gene: TRBJ1-2; v_gene: TRBV18; d_gene: NA; CDR3nt: TGTGCCAGCTCATTCGCACAGGGTTTGATCTATGGCTACACCTTC; CDR3aa: CASSFAQGLIYGYTF
len: 13; abundance: NA; j_gene: TRBJ2-2; v_gene: TRBV27; d_gene: NA; CDR3nt: TGTGCCAGCGGATACAGGGTTGGCGGGGAGCTGTTTTTT; CDR3aa: CASGYRVGGELFF
len: 14; abundance: NA; j_gene: TRBJ2-1; v_gene: TRBV28; d_gene: NA; CDR3nt: TGTGCCAGCCTTAGCAGGGAATCCTACAATGAGCAGTTCTTC; CDR3aa: CASLSRESYNEQFF
len: 16; abundance: once; j_gene: TRBJ2-2; v_gene: TRBV4-2; d_gene: TRBD2; CDR3nt: TGTGCCAGCAGCCAGGGACTAGCGGGAGAGACCGGGGAGCTGTTTTTT; CDR3aa: CASSQGLAGETGELFF
len: 15; abundance: NA; j_gene: TRBJ1-5; v_gene: TRBV2; d_gene: TRBD1; CDR3nt: TGTGCCAGCAGGAGGGGGACAGGGGGCGATCAGCCCCAGCATTTT; CDR3aa: CASRRGTGGDQPQHF
len: 15; abundance: NA; j_gene: TRBJ2-3; v_gene: TRBV9; d_gene: TRBD1; CDR3nt: TGTGCCAGCAGCGCCCGGGACAGGGGCACAGATACGCAGTATTTT; CDR3aa: CASSARDRGTDTQYF
len: 16; abundance: NA; j_gene: TRBJ1-5; v_gene: TRBV6-1; d_gene: NA; CDR3nt: TGTGCCAGCAGTGAAGGGCCCGGACACCTAAATCAGCCCCAGCATTTT; CDR3aa: CASSEGPGHLNQPQHF
len: 13; abundance: once; j_gene: TRBJ2-1; v_gene: TRBV9; d_gene: NA; CDR3nt: TGTGCCAGCAGCCGCCGGGACAACAATGAGCAGTTCTTC; CDR3aa: CASSRRDNNEQFF
len: 19; abundance: NA; j_gene: TRBJ2-3; v_gene: TRBV7-2; d_gene: TRBD2; CDR3nt: TGTGCCAGCAGCTTAGCGTCCGTATTACTAGCGGGAGAGACAGATACGCAGTATTTT; CDR3aa: CASSLASVLLAGETDTQYF
len: 13; abundance: once; j_gene: TRBJ1-1; v_gene: TRBV9; d_gene: NA; CDR3nt: TGTGCCAGCAGCGTAACAGCGAACACTGAAGCTTTCTTT; CDR3aa: CASSVTANTEAFF
len: 15; abundance: NA; j_gene: TRBJ2-7; v_gene: TRBV20-1; d_gene: TRBD2; CDR3nt: TGCAGTGCTAGTCCCAGACTAGCGGGGTCCTACGAGCAGTACTTC; CDR3aa: CSASPRLAGSYEQYF
len: 14; abundance: NA; j_gene: TRBJ2-3; v_gene: TRBV6-5; d_gene: TRBD1; CDR3nt: TGTGCCAGCAGTTACGGGACAGGCCGGGATACGCAGTATTTT; CDR3aa: CASSYGTGRDTQYF
len: 15; abundance: NA; j_gene: TRBJ1-1; v_gene: TRBV7-9; d_gene: NA; CDR3nt: TGTGCCAGCAGCTCACAGGGTACGTTGAACACTGAAGCTTTCTTT; CDR3aa: CASSSQGTLNTEAFF
len: 16; abundance: NA; j_gene: TRBJ2-7; v_gene: TRBV28; d_gene: TRBD2; CDR3nt: TGTGCCAGCAGTCACGCCGAGCGGGGGAGCTCCTACGAGCAGTACTTC; CDR3aa: CASSHAERGSSYEQYF
len: 14; abundance: few; j_gene: TRBJ2-5; v_gene: TRBV29-1; d_gene: TRBD2; CDR3nt: TGCAGCGTGGGACTAGCGGGGGCACAAGAGACCCAGTACTTC; CDR3aa: CSVGLAGAQETQYF
len: 14; abundance: NA; j_gene: TRBJ1-4; v_gene: TRBV6-1; d_gene: NA; CDR3nt: TGTGCCAGCAGTGAGAGGTCGGGAAGCGAAAAACTGTTTTTT; CDR3aa: CASSERSGSEKLFF
len: 17; abundance: NA; j_gene: TRBJ1-2; v_gene: TRBV18; d_gene: TRBD1; CDR3nt: TGTGCCAGCTCACCAAGTCGGGGACAGCTACTTAACTATGGCTACACCTTC; CDR3aa: CASSPSRGQLLNYGYTF
len: 16; abundance: NA; j_gene: TRBJ1-1; v_gene: TRBV7-6; d_gene: TRBD1; CDR3nt: TGTGCCAGCAGCCCCCGGTCGACAGGGACCAACACTGAAGCTTTCTTT; CDR3aa: CASSPRSTGTNTEAFF
len: 17; abundance: NA; j_gene: TRBJ2-5; v_gene: TRBV11-3; d_gene: TRBD2; CDR3nt: TGTGCCAGCAGCTTAAGCTGGGGCGGGAGGGGTTTGGAGACCCAGTACTTC; CDR3aa: CASSLSWGGRGLETQYF
len: 13; abundance: NA; j_gene: TRBJ1-2; v_gene: TRBV30; d_gene: NA; CDR3nt: TGTGCCTGGAGTGCGAAGGGCGGGTATGGCTACACCTTC; CDR3aa: CAWSAKGGYGYTF
len: 15; abundance: NA; j_gene: TRBJ1-3; v_gene: TRBV4-1; d_gene: NA; CDR3nt: TGCGCCAGCAGCCAACGAGTGTTACCTGGAAACACCATATATTTT; CDR3aa: CASSQRVLPGNTIYF
len: 15; abundance: NA; j_gene: TRBJ2-7; v_gene: TRBV25-1; d_gene: TRBD2; CDR3nt: TGTGCCAGCAGCGGGGGGCTAGCGGGGTCAAACGAGCAGTACTTC; CDR3aa: CASSGGLAGSNEQYF
len: 17; abundance: NA; j_gene: TRBJ2-1; v_gene: TRBV28; d_gene: TRBD2; CDR3nt: TGTGCCAGCAGCTCCCCCTCGCCTAGCGGATCCTACAATGAGCAGTTCTTC; CDR3aa: CASSSPSPSGSYNEQFF
len: 13; abundance: NA; j_gene: TRBJ2-7; v_gene: TRBV19; d_gene: TRBD1; CDR3nt: TGTGCCAGTAGTGCCCGGGACAGCGACGAGCAGTACTTC; CDR3aa: CASSARDSDEQYF
len: 14; abundance: NA; j_gene: TRBJ2-7; v_gene: TRBV5-1; d_gene: TRBD1; CDR3nt: TGCGCCAGCAAACAGGGGCAGGGCGGAGCCGAGCAGTACTTC; CDR3aa: CASKQGQGGAEQYF
len: 13; abundance: NA; j_gene: TRBJ1-2; v_gene: TRBV6-5; d_gene: NA; CDR3nt: TGTGCCAGCAGATCCCACAATAACTATGGCTACACCTTC; CDR3aa: CASRSHNNYGYTF